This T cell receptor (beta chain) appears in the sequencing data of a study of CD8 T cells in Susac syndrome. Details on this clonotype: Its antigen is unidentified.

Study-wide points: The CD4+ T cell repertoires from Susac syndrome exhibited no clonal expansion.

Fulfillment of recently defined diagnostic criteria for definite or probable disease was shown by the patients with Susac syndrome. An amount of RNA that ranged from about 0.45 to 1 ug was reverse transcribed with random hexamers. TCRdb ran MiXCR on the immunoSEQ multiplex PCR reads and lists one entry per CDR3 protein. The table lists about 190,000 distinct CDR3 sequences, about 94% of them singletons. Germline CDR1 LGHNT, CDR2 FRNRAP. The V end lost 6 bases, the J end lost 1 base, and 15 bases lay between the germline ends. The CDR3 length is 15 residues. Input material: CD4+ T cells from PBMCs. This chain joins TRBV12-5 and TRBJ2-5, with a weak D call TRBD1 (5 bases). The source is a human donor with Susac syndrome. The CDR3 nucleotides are TGTGCTAGTGGCCTGACGCGACAGCCCCAAGAGACCCAGTACTTC. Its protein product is CASGLTRQPQETQYF.